This TCR beta chain appears in the sequencing data of a study of blood T cell repertoires in COVID-19. Study background: Donors in the United States, Italy and Spain gave samples during acute or convalescent COVID-19.

Seattle cases were enrolled at active infection and followed longitudinally. Here immunoSEQ multiplex PCR was the method, and the copy in TCRdb shows in-frame clones only, minus some. This sample has approximately 150,000 clones, with 84% found just once. The CDR3 is 13 residues long. Deletions cut 0 bases from V and 3 bases from J, with 6 bases between. Germline V gives CDR1 KGHSH, CDR2 LQKENI. This clone was seen only once. The receptor was derived from a woman of 80 years or more with COVID-19, enrolled during active disease. The sample taken for sequencing was peripheral blood. The V and J genes are TRBV18 and TRBJ2-7; D is unresolved. The CDR3 reads CASSPPSHYEQYF. CDR3 bases: TGTGCCAGCTCACCACCGAGTCACTACGAGCAGTACTTC.